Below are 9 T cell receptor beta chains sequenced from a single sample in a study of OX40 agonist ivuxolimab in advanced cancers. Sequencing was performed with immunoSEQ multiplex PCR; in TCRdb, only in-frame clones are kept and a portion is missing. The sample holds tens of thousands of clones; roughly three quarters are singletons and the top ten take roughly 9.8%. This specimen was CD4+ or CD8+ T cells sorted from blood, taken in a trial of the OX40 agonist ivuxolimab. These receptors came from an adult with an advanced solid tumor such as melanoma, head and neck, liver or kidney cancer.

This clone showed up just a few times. The CDR3 coding sequence is TGTGCCAGCTCACAGACAGATCCTATTAACACCGGGGAGCTGTTTTTT. Amino acids: CASSQTDPINTGELFF. This rearrangement joins TRBV18 to TRBJ2-2; possibly TRBD1 for D (5 bases). This CDR3 contains 16 residues. Germline V gene sequence: CDR1 KGHSH, CDR2 LQKENI. V lost 4 bases, J lost 2 bases, and 14 bases lay in between.

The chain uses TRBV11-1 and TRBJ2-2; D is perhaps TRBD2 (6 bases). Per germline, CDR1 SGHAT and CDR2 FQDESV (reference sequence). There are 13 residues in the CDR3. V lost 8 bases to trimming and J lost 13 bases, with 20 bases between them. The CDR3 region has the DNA TGTGCCAGCTCCCTTAGGGGAGGCGGCGGGCTGTTTTTT. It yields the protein CASSLRGGGGLFF.

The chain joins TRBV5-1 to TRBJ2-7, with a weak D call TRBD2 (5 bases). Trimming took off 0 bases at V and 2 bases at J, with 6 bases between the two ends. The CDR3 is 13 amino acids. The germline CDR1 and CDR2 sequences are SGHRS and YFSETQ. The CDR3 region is CASSLDGAYEQYF. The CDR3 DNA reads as TGCGCCAGCAGCTTGGACGGGGCCTACGAGCAGTACTTC.

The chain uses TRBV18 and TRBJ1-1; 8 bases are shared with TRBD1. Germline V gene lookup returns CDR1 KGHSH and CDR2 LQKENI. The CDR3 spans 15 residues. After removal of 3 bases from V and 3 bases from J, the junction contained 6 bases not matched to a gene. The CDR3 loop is CASSPGQARDTEAFF. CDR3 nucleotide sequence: TGTGCCAGCTCACCGGGACAGGCCCGGGACACTGAAGCTTTCTTT.

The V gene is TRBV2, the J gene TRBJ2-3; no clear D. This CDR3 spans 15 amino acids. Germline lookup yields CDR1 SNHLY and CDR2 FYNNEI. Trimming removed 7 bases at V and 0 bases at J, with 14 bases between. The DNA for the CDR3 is TGTGCCAGCACTAGATCCCCCTTTAGCACAGATACGCAGTATTTT. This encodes CASTRSPFSTDTQYF.

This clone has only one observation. CDR3 region: CASSLDRGVVDEQYF. CDR3 in DNA: TGTGCCAGCAGCTTGGACAGGGGGGTTGTGGACGAGCAGTACTTC. This chain joins TRBV7-9 and TRBJ2-7; 10 nucleotides match TRBD1. There are 15 residues in the CDR3. J was trimmed by 5 bases and V by 3 bases; bases with no gene match: 7. The germline V gene encodes CDR1 SEHNR and CDR2 FQNEAQ (reference sequence).

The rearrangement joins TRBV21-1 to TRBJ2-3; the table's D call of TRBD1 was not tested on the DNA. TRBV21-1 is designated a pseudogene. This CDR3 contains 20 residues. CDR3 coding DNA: TGTGCCAGCAGCAAAGACAGTGAACACCGCACTCTAACTAGCACAGATACGCAGTATTTT. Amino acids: CASSKDSEHRTLTSTDTQYF.

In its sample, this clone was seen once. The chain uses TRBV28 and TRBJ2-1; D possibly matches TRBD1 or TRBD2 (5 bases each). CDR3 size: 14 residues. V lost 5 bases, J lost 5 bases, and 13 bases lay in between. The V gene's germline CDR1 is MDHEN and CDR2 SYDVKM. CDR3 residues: CASSPSGRHNEQFF. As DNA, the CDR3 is TGTGCCAGCAGTCCTTCGGGACGGCACAATGAGCAGTTCTTC. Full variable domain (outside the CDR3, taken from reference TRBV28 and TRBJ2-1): DVKVTQSSRYLVKRTGEKVFLECVQDMDHENMFWYRQDPGLGLRLIYFSYDVKMKEKGDIPEGYSVSREKKERFSLILESASTNQTSMYLCASSPSGRHNEQFFGPGTRLTVL.

In nucleotides, the CDR3 is TGTGCCAGCAGTGAAGGAGGGAATACCTACGAGCAGTACTTC. Translated: CASSEGGNTYEQYF. The gene calls are TRBV6-1 and TRBJ2-7; tentative D call: TRBD2 (5 bases). V dropped 1 base and J dropped 2 bases, with 9 bases sitting between them. The germline CDR1 and CDR2 sequences are MNHNS and SASEGT. CDR3 length: 14 amino acids.